Listed below are T cell receptor beta chains from one sample, sequenced in a study of blood T cell repertoires in COVID-19. The data were produced by immunoSEQ multiplex PCR, yet TCRdb's version contains in-frame clones alone and is incomplete. The sample carries under 300,000 clones, 70% to 90% recorded once. What was sequenced was PBMCs or T cells enriched from blood (not recorded which). The source of these receptors is a woman in her forties or fifties who had recovered from COVID-19. Each CDR3 is given with its conserved first and last residue. Fields, in order: V gene, clone size, J gene, D gene, CDR3 DNA, CDR3 protein. A D gene is named only where the DNA matches it firmly. Only some rows state a clone size, as once, few, many or a class for expanded clones.

v_gene: TRBV2
abundance: -
j_gene: TRBJ2-3
d_gene: -
CDR3nt: TGTGCCAGCAGGGGGCGTGAGATAGATACGCAGTATTTT
CDR3aa: CASRGREIDTQYF

v_gene: TRBV7-9
abundance: -
j_gene: TRBJ2-7
d_gene: TRBD1
CDR3nt: TGTGCCAGCAGCTGGAGACAGGGGGGCTCCTACGAGCAGTACTTC
CDR3aa: CASSWRQGGSYEQYF

v_gene: TRBV10-1
abundance: -
j_gene: TRBJ2-2
d_gene: TRBD1
CDR3nt: TGCGCCAGCAGTGGGTCAGGGGGCCCCCGGGAGCTGTTTTTT
CDR3aa: CASSGSGGPRELFF

v_gene: TRBV27
abundance: -
j_gene: TRBJ1-6
d_gene: -
CDR3nt: TGTGCCAGCAGGGGGGCAGAATCACCCCTCCACTTT
CDR3aa: CASRGAESPLHF

v_gene: TRBV2
abundance: -
j_gene: TRBJ2-1
d_gene: TRBD2
CDR3nt: TGTGCCAGCAGACTGATTAGCGGGGGTCGGCAGTTCTTC
CDR3aa: CASRLISGGRQFF

v_gene: TRBV28
abundance: -
j_gene: TRBJ1-2
d_gene: TRBD1
CDR3nt: TGTGCCAGCAGTCGCGGGACAGGGTATGAAAACTATGGCTACACCTTC
CDR3aa: CASSRGTGYENYGYTF

v_gene: TRBV10-2
abundance: -
j_gene: TRBJ2-6
d_gene: TRBD1
CDR3nt: TGCGCCAGCAGTGAGCCGGGACAGGGGGCGGTAGCTGGGGCCAACGTCCTGACTTTC
CDR3aa: CASSEPGQGAVAGANVLTF

v_gene: TRBV5-1
abundance: -
j_gene: TRBJ1-3
d_gene: -
CDR3nt: TGCGCCAGCAGCGCTCAGACAGCTTCTGGAAACACCATATATTTT
CDR3aa: CASSAQTASGNTIYF

v_gene: TRBV18
abundance: once
j_gene: TRBJ1-2
d_gene: TRBD1
CDR3nt: TGTGCCAGCTCACCACTATCCTTATCTCCGGGACAGTCTAACTATGGCTACACCTTC
CDR3aa: CASSPLSLSPGQSNYGYTF

v_gene: TRBV7-2
abundance: -
j_gene: TRBJ1-2
d_gene: TRBD1
CDR3nt: TGTGCCAGCGTGGGACAGGCATTTAGTGGCTACACCTTC
CDR3aa: CASVGQAFSGYTF

v_gene: TRBV28
abundance: -
j_gene: TRBJ2-1
d_gene: -
CDR3nt: TGTGCCAGCAGACTCCTAGCGCGCGATGAGCAGTTCTTC
CDR3aa: CASRLLARDEQFF

v_gene: TRBV27
abundance: -
j_gene: TRBJ1-1
d_gene: -
CDR3nt: TGTGCCAGCAGTTTCTCCAGGGAGGGCACTGAAGCTTTCTTT
CDR3aa: CASSFSREGTEAFF

v_gene: TRBV28
abundance: -
j_gene: TRBJ2-7
d_gene: -
CDR3nt: TGTGCCAGCAGTTCCCAGTACGAGCAGTACTTC
CDR3aa: CASSSQYEQYF

v_gene: TRBV12-5
abundance: -
j_gene: TRBJ2-7
d_gene: TRBD2
CDR3nt: TGTGCTAGTGGTTTGGGACTAGCGGGAGTCGGCGAGCAGTACTTC
CDR3aa: CASGLGLAGVGEQYF

v_gene: TRBV6-1
abundance: -
j_gene: TRBJ1-4
d_gene: -
CDR3nt: TGTGCCAGCAGTGAAAGGGGCAGAACTAATGAAAAACTGTTTTTT
CDR3aa: CASSERGRTNEKLFF

v_gene: TRBV7-2
abundance: -
j_gene: TRBJ2-5
d_gene: -
CDR3nt: TGTGCCAGCAGCCCCAAGGCCCTAGCACAAGAGACCCAGTACTTC
CDR3aa: CASSPKALAQETQYF

v_gene: TRBV19
abundance: -
j_gene: TRBJ2-7
d_gene: -
CDR3nt: TGTGCCAGTAGTATAGCAGGACTAACTGCTTCGTACTACGAGCAGTACTTC
CDR3aa: CASSIAGLTASYYEQYF

v_gene: TRBV6-5
abundance: few
j_gene: TRBJ2-3
d_gene: TRBD1
CDR3nt: TGTGCCAGCAGCGACAGACAGGGAAGAAAAGATACGCAGTATTTT
CDR3aa: CASSDRQGRKDTQYF

v_gene: TRBV3-1/TRBV3-2
abundance: -
j_gene: TRBJ1-1
d_gene: TRBD1
CDR3nt: TGTGCCAGCAGCCCCATGTACCGGGACAGGGGTGAAGCTTTCTTT
CDR3aa: CASSPMYRDRGEAFF

v_gene: TRBV18
abundance: -
j_gene: TRBJ2-7
d_gene: TRBD2
CDR3nt: TGTGCCAGCGCTCCAGCGGGAGGGTCCTACGAGCAGTACTTC
CDR3aa: CASAPAGGSYEQYF

v_gene: TRBV11-2
abundance: few
j_gene: TRBJ2-4
d_gene: TRBD2
CDR3nt: TGTGCCAGCAGCCCAACGGGGACTAGCGGGACGATAGCCAAAAACATTCAGTACTTC
CDR3aa: CASSPTGTSGTIAKNIQYF

v_gene: TRBV10-3
abundance: few
j_gene: TRBJ1-3
d_gene: TRBD1
CDR3nt: TGTGCCATCAGTGAGTCCAGGGACAGGGGGCCCGGAAACACCATATATTTT
CDR3aa: CAISESRDRGPGNTIYF

v_gene: TRBV5-4
abundance: -
j_gene: TRBJ1-2
d_gene: TRBD1
CDR3nt: TGTGCCAGCAGCTTGGCCGGGACAGGGGGCGATGGCTATGGCTACACCTTC
CDR3aa: CASSLAGTGGDGYGYTF

v_gene: TRBV28
abundance: -
j_gene: TRBJ2-7
d_gene: -
CDR3nt: TGTGCCAGCAGTATACAGGGTTCCTACGAGCAGTACTTC
CDR3aa: CASSIQGSYEQYF

v_gene: TRBV27
abundance: -
j_gene: TRBJ1-5
d_gene: -
CDR3nt: TGTGCCAGCAGTTCGACTGCCTCCCCTTATAGCAATCAGCCCCAGCATTTT
CDR3aa: CASSSTASPYSNQPQHF

v_gene: TRBV7-9
abundance: -
j_gene: TRBJ2-1
d_gene: TRBD1
CDR3nt: TGTGCCAGCAGCTTTTATATCGACAGGGTATCGAATGAGCAGTTCTTC
CDR3aa: CASSFYIDRVSNEQFF

v_gene: TRBV15
abundance: -
j_gene: TRBJ2-7
d_gene: TRBD2
CDR3nt: TGTGCCACCAGCAGAGATCGAGCGGGAGGGCGATACGAGCAGTACTTC
CDR3aa: CATSRDRAGGRYEQYF

v_gene: TRBV4-1
abundance: -
j_gene: TRBJ2-5
d_gene: TRBD2
CDR3nt: TGCGCCAGCAGCCAATATACTAGCGGGAGAGGGATGGAGGAGACCCAGTACTTC
CDR3aa: CASSQYTSGRGMEETQYF

v_gene: TRBV20-1
abundance: -
j_gene: TRBJ2-1
d_gene: -
CDR3nt: TGCAGTGCTAGTTCCCAAAGACACGAGCAGTTCTTC
CDR3aa: CSASSQRHEQFF

v_gene: TRBV19
abundance: -
j_gene: TRBJ2-1
d_gene: TRBD2
CDR3nt: TGTGCCAGTGGGGAGCGGGGACACAATGAGCAGTTCTTC
CDR3aa: CASGERGHNEQFF

v_gene: TRBV5-1
abundance: -
j_gene: TRBJ2-7
d_gene: -
CDR3nt: TGCGCCAGCAGCGATACAGGGACCGAGCAGTACTTC
CDR3aa: CASSDTGTEQYF

v_gene: TRBV7-2
abundance: -
j_gene: TRBJ2-7
d_gene: TRBD2
CDR3nt: TGTGCCAGCAGCTGGGGCGGGAGCGTGTACGAGCAGTACTTC
CDR3aa: CASSWGGSVYEQYF

v_gene: TRBV13
abundance: once
j_gene: TRBJ1-5
d_gene: -
CDR3nt: TGTGCCAGCTCACCACAGGGTCGTCAGCCCCAGCATTTT
CDR3aa: CASSPQGRQPQHF

v_gene: TRBV4-1
abundance: -
j_gene: TRBJ1-2
d_gene: TRBD1
CDR3nt: TGCGCCAGCAGCCAAGTTCGAGGGGGCCCCACGGGCTATGGCTACACCTTC
CDR3aa: CASSQVRGGPTGYGYTF

v_gene: TRBV6-1
abundance: -
j_gene: TRBJ2-7
d_gene: TRBD2
CDR3nt: TGTGCCAGCAGTGAAGTAGCGGGAGGGCACTCCTACGAGCAGTACTTC
CDR3aa: CASSEVAGGHSYEQYF

v_gene: TRBV2
abundance: -
j_gene: TRBJ1-1
d_gene: -
CDR3nt: TGTGCCAGCAGGGCGGACAGACGAGAGAACACTGAAGCTTTCTTT
CDR3aa: CASRADRRENTEAFF

v_gene: TRBV18
abundance: -
j_gene: TRBJ1-2
d_gene: TRBD1
CDR3nt: TGTGCCAGCTCACCCCCCGGGACAGGGGCTTCGGATGGCTACACCTTC
CDR3aa: CASSPPGTGASDGYTF

v_gene: TRBV11-2
abundance: once
j_gene: TRBJ2-7
d_gene: TRBD1
CDR3nt: TGTGCCAGCAGCTTAGACGCAGGGGGCTACGAGCAGTACTTC
CDR3aa: CASSLDAGGYEQYF

v_gene: TRBV4-1
abundance: -
j_gene: TRBJ1-2
d_gene: -
CDR3nt: TGCGCCAGCAGCCAAGGACAGGCCTCTAACTATGGCTACACCTTC
CDR3aa: CASSQGQASNYGYTF

v_gene: TRBV28
abundance: -
j_gene: TRBJ2-7
d_gene: -
CDR3nt: TGTGCCAGCAGAGGTCAGGGGACGGTGGGCGAGCAGTACTTC
CDR3aa: CASRGQGTVGEQYF

v_gene: TRBV5-4
abundance: once
j_gene: TRBJ1-1
d_gene: -
CDR3nt: TGTGCCAGCAGCTCCCGAGTGGCGACCCCGACAGTGGCGAACACTGAAGCTTTCTTT
CDR3aa: CASSSRVATPTVANTEAFF

v_gene: TRBV6-5
abundance: -
j_gene: TRBJ1-3
d_gene: -
CDR3nt: TGTGCCAGCAGTCGCGGCGAATCTGGAAACACCATATATTTT
CDR3aa: CASSRGESGNTIYF

v_gene: TRBV6-1
abundance: once
j_gene: TRBJ2-7
d_gene: -
CDR3nt: TGTGCCAGCAGTGAAAAGCAGCCCGTAGCCCCGGGCTACGAGCAGTACTTC
CDR3aa: CASSEKQPVAPGYEQYF

v_gene: TRBV6-1
abundance: once
j_gene: TRBJ2-1
d_gene: -
CDR3nt: TGTGCCAGCAGTGAAGCGCTTCATAGAAACAATGAGCAGTTCTTC
CDR3aa: CASSEALHRNNEQFF

v_gene: TRBV12-3/TRBV12-4
abundance: -
j_gene: TRBJ1-4
d_gene: -
CDR3nt: TGTGCCAGCAGTCCAGGGACATGGGAAAAACTGTTTTTT
CDR3aa: CASSPGTWEKLFF

v_gene: TRBV12-3/TRBV12-4
abundance: -
j_gene: TRBJ1-2
d_gene: -
CDR3nt: TGTGCCAGCAGTTTACTTGGGGCAGGGGGCTACACCTTC
CDR3aa: CASSLLGAGGYTF

v_gene: TRBV27
abundance: -
j_gene: TRBJ2-1
d_gene: TRBD2
CDR3nt: TGTGCCAGCAGACCAGGTGAGCTAGCGGGCCCCGACCCCAATGAGCAGTTCTTC
CDR3aa: CASRPGELAGPDPNEQFF

v_gene: TRBV7-3
abundance: once
j_gene: TRBJ2-2
d_gene: -
CDR3nt: TGTGCCAGCAGCTTAACCACGGGTCAAACCGGGGAGCTGTTTTTT
CDR3aa: CASSLTTGQTGELFF

v_gene: TRBV4-1
abundance: -
j_gene: TRBJ2-5
d_gene: TRBD2
CDR3nt: TGCGCCAGCAGCCGAGGACTAGCGGGAGGCAACCAAGAGACCCAGTACTTC
CDR3aa: CASSRGLAGGNQETQYF

v_gene: TRBV19
abundance: -
j_gene: TRBJ2-5
d_gene: -
CDR3nt: TGTGCCAGTAACGAACGGGCAGGGCGGTGGGAGACCCAGTACTTC
CDR3aa: CASNERAGRWETQYF